This T cell receptor beta chain was retrieved from a study of control samples from healthy donors and cancer patients. The V and J ends lost 0 bases and 3 bases respectively, with 12 bases between them. The CDR3 consists of 16 residues. Germline-derived CDR1 and CDR2 are LGHNA and YNFKEQ. Data came from immunoSEQ multiplex PCR; TCRdb stores just in-frame clones and leaves some out. The sample lists around 100,000 clones; 88% were seen once. The V and J genes are TRBV4-2 and TRBJ2-1; a weak D match, TRBD2 (6 bases). Source material: blood. The clonotype originates from a man aged 25-45 years in good health. CDR3 in amino acids: CASSQDTAGGYNEQFF. CDR3 sequence (DNA): TGTGCCAGCAGCCAAGATACAGCGGGTGGCTACAATGAGCAGTTCTTC.